At least ten counts were recorded for the clone carrying this TCR beta chain. Its antigen is unidentified. This sample was taken from a study of CD8 T cells in ankylosing spondylitis. Study-level points and caveats: Disease-associated clones were reportedly significantly overrepresented in matched ankylosing spondylitis synovial fluid. It appeared that ankylosing spondylitis blood was characterized by a TCR beta motif of fewer than 10 highly homologous variants. Reactive arthritis synovial fluid and blood were previously reported to contain some motif variants. The authors found the disease-linked clones to be CD8+ and relatively rare in peripheral blood.

Quantitative 5'-RACE was performed with molecular barcodes, and it yielded the TCR beta libraries. TCRdb fed the 5' RACE reads into MiXCR, producing one record per CDR3 protein. The sample has 700,000 or so distinct CDR3 sequences; 19% are singletons. Germline V gene data show CDR1 as SGHRS and CDR2 as YFSETQ. This CDR3 is built from 13 residues. The germline V and J ends were trimmed by 3 bases and 2 bases, with 8 bases remaining between them. V gene TRBV5-1 combines with J gene TRBJ1-2; D unclear. Source material: blood, either unsorted or a sorted T cell fraction (not recorded which). This TCR derives from a male donor with ankylosing spondylitis. CDR3 in DNA: TGCGCCAGCAGCTCGGGGAACAACTATGGCTACACCTTC. This translates into CASSSGNNYGYTF.